This T cell receptor (beta chain) was observed in a study of blood T cell repertoires in COVID-19. V shed 5 bases and J shed 0 bases, with 8 bases lying between them. Germline V gene sequence: CDR1 SEHNR, CDR2 FQNEAQ (reference sequence). This CDR3 region has 14 residues. Sequencing was performed with immunoSEQ multiplex PCR; in TCRdb, only in-frame clones are kept and a portion is missing. The data hold roughly 70,000 clones, with about 88% observed a single time. The gene calls are TRBV7-9 and TRBJ2-4; D unresolved. The sequence was obtained from a woman aged 45-65 years with active COVID-19. What was sequenced was peripheral blood. The CDR3 DNA follows: TGTGCCAGCAGCCAACCGGTAGCCAAAAACATTCAGTACTTC. Protein product: CASSQPVAKNIQYF.